This T cell receptor beta chain was captured by sequencing in a study of vaccination and CD4 T cells after COVID-19 (dated by TCRdb to the early 2020s). Background for the entire study: Every convalescent patient had a positive nasal swab PCR test for SARS-CoV-2, with mild disease in several patients and severe disease in one. Control cultures received a CEFX viral epitope pool as the positive control, an HIV-1 Nef peptide pool as the negative control, or no peptide. Post-vaccine blood samples were taken a median of 72 days after the second vaccine dose, with a range of roughly 13 to 250 days. Post-COVID blood samples from convalescent patients were collected a median of roughly 100 days after diagnosis, with a range of roughly 30 to 170 days. For stimulating the cultures, overlapping spike peptide pools were used, derived from SARS-CoV-2 as well as from the common cold coronaviruses HCoV-NL63, HCoV-OC43 and HCoV-229E. In the convalescent cohort there were six males and four females, among whom were two Hispanic individuals, seven Caucasians, two Asians and one multiracial person. Participants got two doses of the Pfizer-BioNTech BNT162b2 vaccine (n=8) or two doses of the Moderna mRNA-1273 vaccine (n=2). The spike-specific CD4+ TCR repertoire was compared before and after mRNA vaccination in around ten COVID-19 convalescent patients and several infection-naive healthy vaccine recipients.

What the study reported, not specific to this receptor: Of the vaccine-specific clones found in convalescent patients, nearly all (304 of 307) were mono-reactive for SARS-CoV-2 spike instead of being cross-reactive with common cold coronaviruses. Among the post-vaccine SARS-CoV-2-reactive clones in convalescent patients, a median 86.3% showed up only after vaccination, which suggests vaccine-specific priming. An increase in the median number of SARS-CoV-2-reactive clonotypes from 20 to 25 after infection to about 39 after vaccination was observed, but the change was not found to be significant. The number of convalescent patients in the study was relatively small, and the study did not examine early timepoints following natural infection.

With regard to this clonotype: Its antigen specificity is not known. Base quality data are lacking; no much larger clone is found one base away.

Libraries were built with PCR. At the Johns Hopkins FTIC core, DNA from the cultured CD4+ T cells underwent TCR sequencing with the Oncomine TCR Beta short-read assay. The QIAamp micro DNA kit was used to extract genomic DNA from the cultured CD4+ T cells. Oncomine TCR Beta libraries made from cultured CD4+ T cells were pooled using unique dual indexes and sequenced on an Illumina iSeq 100. Turning to the authors' computational methods: Non-productive sequences were removed, and CDR3s not starting with C, not ending with F or W, or shorter than 7 amino acids were discarded. The MANAFEST web application was used to identify antigen-specific clonotypes by comparing peptide-stimulated wells against reference wells and other culture wells. Positive clones required FDR below 0.05, an odds ratio above 5, and productive frequency above 0.1% in at least two of three replicate wells. Clonotypes that were significantly expanded in both SARS-CoV-2 spike wells and at least one common cold coronavirus spike condition were defined as cross-reactive. Levenshtein distances (stringdist) and unrooted phylogenetic trees (ape) in R version 3.6.1 were used to assess CDR3 homology. In TCRdb, the public reads were trimmed at Q25 with fastp and aligned with MiXCR, with productive beta chains retained. Rows with one shared CDR3 protein collapse into an entry with the most common genes and DNA. TCRdb, rather than the study authors, made the V and J calls. The sample records more than 10,000 distinct CDR3 sequences, 55% to 75% of which are singletons. The ten largest clones capture over 9.5% of the sample.

The label giving this sample's treatment or condition can be read as: approximately nine-day PBMC culture with coronavirus spike peptide pools or control peptides (ViraFEST assay). The study used the ViraFEST assay, which expanded antigen-specific T cells with peptide pools and then identified expanded clonotypes by TCR sequencing. The positive SARS-CoV-2 PCR tests of the convalescent patients were dated from March to December 2020, before the Alpha, Beta and Delta variants emerged in the United States. Each well held some 2 million PBMCs cultured with approximately 9.1 ug/ml peptide pools in IMDM containing approximately 4.8% human AB serum and 8 to 10 IU/ml IL-2. Half of the culture medium was replaced with fresh IL-2-containing medium on days 3 and 7. CD4+ T cells were isolated after roughly 10 days of culture through negative selection using the EasySep CD4+ T cell isolation kit. PBMCs were separated from whole blood using Ficoll-Paque Plus gradient centrifugation and then either used fresh or cryopreserved at -140C. Culture conditions were generally each tested in triplicate wells.

From V the trimming removes 0 bases and from J it removes 7 bases, while the gene matches leave 1 base of the junction unaccounted for. The CDR3 measures 14 amino acids from cysteine to phenylalanine. CDR3 DNA is the only sequence kept; it has 42 bases, read in frame from the first base. Based on the germline V gene (reference sequence), the CDR1 and CDR2 sequences are DFQATT and SNEGSKA. This clonotype was obtained from a human donor who had recovered from COVID-19. What was sequenced was CD4+ T cells from blood, cultured in vitro. In this chain, TRBV20-1 is recombined with TRBJ1-4; 11 bases in the junction line up with TRBD1. The CDR3 region: CSARDGTGGEKLFF. The DNA sequence reads TGCAGTGCTAGAGACGGGACAGGGGGTGAAAAACTGTTTTTT.